This TCR beta chain was recorded in a study of blood T cell repertoires in COVID-19. Study at large: In each case, the material was cDNA or gDNA derived from T cells, B-cell-depleted T cells, or PBMCs.

Grouping used clinical history reported by participants in a survey and questionnaire. Generated by immunoSEQ multiplex PCR, the TCRdb table keeps only in-frame clones and is missing some. The sample includes around 200,000 clones, around 91% of them seen just once. This CDR3 spans 15 amino acids. Germline CDR1 SGHNT, CDR2 YYREEE (reference sequence). V shed 4 bases and J shed 8 bases, with 21 bases lying between them. Sample: PBMCs or T cells enriched from blood (not recorded which). The chain is built from TRBV5-4 and TRBJ1-2, with D perhaps matching TRBD1 (6 bases). The receptor was derived from a woman under 30 who had recovered from COVID-19. CDR3 residues: CASSTPTGSVGGYTF. The DNA for the CDR3 is TGTGCCAGCAGCACCCCTACAGGGTCGGTGGGAGGCTACACCTTC.